One sample yielded the 32 T cell receptor beta chains listed below, sequenced in a study of Ad26.COV2.S vaccination and SARS-CoV-2 variants. Libraries were prepared by immunoSEQ multiplex PCR; TCRdb keeps only in-frame clonotypes and omits some of them. Counted here are about 480,000 clones, 87% occurring once; the ten biggest clones make up over 10%. Noted treatment: some 19 received Ad26.COV2.S at low or high dose, single or two shots; roughly five received placebo; per-sample allocation not given. Collection of the samples took place on day 63 after the first injection of vaccine or placebo. Sequences were derived from peripheral blood, sampled in a trial of Ad26.COV2.S vaccine versus placebo. Receptors originate from a person between 18 and 59 years old who received the Ad26.COV2.S COVID-19 vaccine or a placebo.

This clone was observed once. The chain recombines TRBV11-2 with TRBJ2-3, with TRBD2 matching 7 bases. With V trimmed by 0 bases and J by 6 bases, 6 bases remained unmatched. CDR3 length equals 15 residues. Germline V gene sequence: CDR1 SGHAT, CDR2 FQNNGV. The CDR3 sequence: CASSLDPAGWDTQYF. CDR3 bases: TGTGCCAGCAGCTTAGATCCAGCGGGATGGGATACGCAGTATTTT.

The genes are TRBV5-6 and TRBJ1-5; 8 bases match TRBD1. With V trimmed by 3 bases and J by 7 bases, 3 bases remained unmatched. The germline CDR1 and CDR2 sequences are SGHDT and YYEEEE. The CDR3 consists of 13 residues. CDR3 DNA sequence: TGTGCCAGCAGCTCGACAGGGGCGCAGCCCCAGCATTTT. Translated, it gives CASSSTGAQPQHF.

This chain uses TRBV5-4 with TRBJ1-2; 11 bases match TRBD1. The CDR3 length is 14 residues. Germline V lookup: CDR1 SGHNT, CDR2 YYREEE (reference sequence). Trimming removed 3 bases from V and 4 bases from J; junction bases left unmatched: 2. CDR3 protein: CASSSGQGGYGYTF. DNA of the CDR3: TGTGCCAGCAGCTCGGGACAGGGGGGCTATGGCTACACCTTC.

This chain links TRBV14 with TRBJ2-1; TRBD1 is a possible D gene (6 bases). The V and J ends lost 6 bases and 0 bases respectively, with 15 bases between them. CDR3 length equals 16 residues. Germline V gene sequence: CDR1 SGHDN, CDR2 FVKESK. Written as DNA, the CDR3 is TGTGCCAGCAGTCCCGGGACACATATCTCCTACAATGAGCAGTTCTTC. Its translation: CASSPGTHISYNEQFF.

Only one count was recorded for this clone. The V call is TRBV7-9, the J call TRBJ2-5; no definite D call. This CDR3 comprises 12 residues. CDR1 SEHNR and CDR2 FQNEAQ come from the germline V gene (reference sequence). V lost 0 bases to trimming and J lost 1 base, with 0 bases between them. For the CDR3, the DNA is TGTGCCAGCAGCTTAGCCCAAGAGACCCAGTACTTC. Its translation: CASSLAQETQYF.

The chain employs TRBV11-3 and TRBJ2-2; D is undetermined. Looked up from germline, CDR1 is SGHNT and CDR2 is YENEEA. The germline V and J ends were trimmed by 2 bases and 6 bases, with 4 bases remaining between them. The CDR3 has 12 residues. The CDR3 spells CASSLSSGELFF. For the CDR3, the DNA is TGTGCCAGCAGCTTAAGTTCCGGGGAGCTGTTTTTT.

J is TRBJ2-7 and V is TRBV5-1; D call uncertain. This CDR3 has 15 residues. Trimming took off 2 bases at V and 5 bases at J, with 17 bases between the two ends. Germline CDR1 SGHRS, CDR2 YFSETQ. The CDR3 DNA reads as TGCGCCAGCAGCTTCCAGGACCCCGAAAGCGACGAGCAGTACTTC. It encodes CASSFQDPESDEQYF.

J is TRBJ1-5 and V is TRBV6-1, with 9 bases identical to TRBD1. V lost 2 bases and J lost 9; bases outside the gene matches: 8. Germline CDR1 is MNHNS and CDR2 is SASEGT. The CDR3 is made up of 15 amino acids. The CDR3 is CASSEPRQGGPPQHF. The CDR3 DNA is TGTGCCAGCAGTGAACCGAGACAGGGGGGTCCGCCCCAGCATTTT.

The J gene is TRBJ1-6, the V gene TRBV10-3, with a tentative D call TRBD1 (6 bases). The V end was cut by 5 bases, the J end by 7 bases, with 15 bases between. The CDR3 contains 15 residues. Germline V lookup: CDR1 ENHRY, CDR2 SYGVKD. CDR3 nucleotide sequence: TGTGCCATCAGTCAAAGGGGACAAAACAATTCACCCCTCCACTTT. Translated, it gives CAISQRGQNNSPLHF.

The CDR3 sequence is CASSVGPAGGTDTQYF. In DNA form, the CDR3 reads TGTGCCAGCAGCGTAGGGCCAGCGGGAGGAACAGATACGCAGTATTTT. The chain employs TRBV9 and TRBJ2-3; 9 bases map to TRBD2. The junction had 5 bases not matched to a gene; V was cut back by 0 bases and J by 3 bases. The CDR3 is made up of 16 amino acids. Germline CDR1 reads SGDLS; CDR2 reads YYNGEE. The entire variable domain, with the rest obtained from reference TRBV9 and TRBJ2-3, is as follows: DSGVTQTPKHLITATGQRVTLRCSPRSGDLSVYWYQQSLDQGLQFLIQYYNGEERAKGNILERFSAQQFPDLHSELNLSSLELGDSALYFCASSVGPAGGTDTQYFGPGTRLTVL.

The chain is built from TRBV21-1 and TRBJ2-5. TRBV21-1 is tagged as a pseudogene. The CDR3 runs 15 residues. The CDR3 reads CASSKSSGEEETQYF. The CDR3, as DNA: TGTGCCAGCAGCAAATCGTCAGGGGAGGAAGAGACCCAGTACTTC.

V usage is TRBV19 and J usage is TRBJ1-4, with 7 bases fitting TRBD1. The CDR3 consists of 14 residues. Looked up from germline, CDR1 is LNHDA and CDR2 is SQIVND (reference sequence). The ends lost 7 bases at V and 7 bases at J; junction bases unmatched: 9. CDR3 bases: TGTGCCAGTACCGAGACAGGGTCTGGTGAAAAACTGTTTTTT. Protein sequence: CASTETGSGEKLFF.

V usage is TRBV13 and J usage is TRBJ2-1, with D possibly being TRBD2 (6 bases). The CDR3 length is 20 residues. Trimming removed 1 base from V and 3 bases from J, with 25 bases in between. Germline loops: CDR1 PRHDT, CDR2 FYEKMQ (reference sequence). The DNA for the CDR3 is TGTGCCAGCAGCTTAGAGTTAGGGGAGGCGGGATCAGGGCTCTACAATGAGCAGTTCTTC. Its protein is CASSLELGEAGSGLYNEQFF.

In this sample, this clone turned up a few times. The V and J genes are TRBV12-5 and TRBJ1-1; no firm D call. Germline CDR1 LGHNT, CDR2 FRNRAP. V was trimmed by 6 bases and J by 2 bases, leaving 13 bases between them. The CDR3 covers 14 residues. The CDR3 is CASGLHDTNTEAFF. CDR3 in DNA: TGTGCTAGTGGATTACATGACACTAACACTGAAGCTTTCTTT.

The rearrangement joins TRBV4-3 to TRBJ2-1; D possibly corresponds to TRBD2 (7 bases). CDR1 is LGHNA and CDR2 is YSLEER in the germline V gene. Trimming took off 0 bases at V and 8 bases at J, with 11 bases between the two ends. The CDR3 length is 14 residues. The CDR3 loop is CASSQDPGGHEQFF. The CDR3 DNA is TGCGCCAGCAGCCAAGATCCCGGGGGGCATGAGCAGTTCTTC.

The rearrangement uses TRBV19 and TRBJ2-1, with 11 bases matching TRBD2. This CDR3 has 18 residues. Germline-derived CDR1 and CDR2 are LNHDA and SQIVND (reference sequence). Trimming took 6 bases from V and 5 from J; bases not matched to a gene: 15. The CDR3 coding sequence is TGTGCCAGTAGCCCCACACTCCCCCTAGCGGGAGGTGACAATGAGCAGTTCTTC. This encodes CASSPTLPLAGGDNEQFF.

The chain carries TRBV4-3 and TRBJ2-1; D not certain. The CDR3 has 14 amino acids. From germline, CDR1 is LGHNA and CDR2 YSLEER. V was cut by 3 bases and J by 7 bases, with 13 bases left in between. The CDR3 coding sequence is TGCGCCAGCAGCCAGAGCAGGTTAAGGAATGAGCAGTTCTTC. Protein product: CASSQSRLRNEQFF.

This clone was seen a single time. This chain connects TRBV18 to TRBJ2-3; D is perhaps TRBD1 (6 bases). With 2 bases removed from V and 4 bases from J, the gap between germline ends came to 10 bases. Germline assignment: CDR1 KGHSH and CDR2 LQKENI. The length of the CDR3 is 14 residues. The CDR3 protein is CASSPSRGADTQYF. The CDR3 bases are TGTGCCAGCTCACCAAGCAGGGGAGCAGATACGCAGTATTTT.

This clone was counted many times. The chain links TRBV19 to TRBJ2-7, with TRBD2 as a possible D gene (5 bases). Germline-derived CDR1 and CDR2 are LNHDA and SQIVND (reference sequence). The CDR3 consists of 14 residues. V was trimmed by 0 bases and J by 3 bases, leaving 9 bases between them. The CDR3 region is CASSIELGGYEQYF. The CDR3 DNA follows: TGTGCCAGTAGTATAGAACTAGGCGGCTACGAGCAGTACTTC.

The chain combines TRBV13 with TRBJ2-7; TRBD2 matches 8 bases. Germline V gives CDR1 PRHDT, CDR2 FYEKMQ (reference sequence). This CDR3 is built from 14 residues. Trimming at V came to 2 bases and at J to 6 bases, leaving 6 bases not matched to a gene. DNA for the CDR3: TGTGCCAGCAGCTTAACGGGAGGGAGGGGCGAGCAGTACTTC. This sequence encodes CASSLTGGRGEQYF.

V usage is TRBV27 and J usage is TRBJ2-5, with D unresolved. The CDR3 has 15 residues. Germline assignment: CDR1 MNHEY and CDR2 SMNVEV (reference sequence). The V end lost 0 bases, the J end lost 5 bases, and 13 bases lay between the germline ends. Here the CDR3 reads CASSLSLAERETQYF. CDR3 DNA sequence: TGTGCCAGCAGTTTATCCCTCGCGGAGAGGGAGACCCAGTACTTC.

The rearrangement links TRBV4-3 to TRBJ1-4, with D possibly matching TRBD1 (6 bases). Germline CDR1 is LGHNA and CDR2 is YSLEER. The CDR3 consists of 18 residues. Trimming removed 0 bases at V and 8 bases at J, with 22 bases between. The CDR3 region has the DNA TGCGCCAGCAGCCAAGATCTAGGGGGACACGCGGCAGGCGAAAAACTGTTTTTT. Translation gives CASSQDLGGHAAGEKLFF.

V is TRBV30 and J is TRBJ2-5; 9 nucleotides agree with TRBD2. V trimming: 2 bases; J trimming: 9 bases; junction bases outside the gene matches: 16. This CDR3 has 16 residues. Germline loops: CDR1 GTSNPN, CDR2 SVGIG (reference sequence). The CDR3 spells CAWSLSGLASLRAQYF. The CDR3 DNA is TGTGCCTGGAGTCTCTCGGGACTAGCTAGTTTAAGAGCCCAGTACTTC.

This clone appeared a single time. The chain carries TRBV5-8 and TRBJ2-5, with TRBD2 matching 12 bases. J was trimmed by 2 bases and V by 4 bases; bases with no gene match: 9. CDR1 and CDR2 from the germline V gene are SGHTS and YDEGEE. The CDR3 is made up of 17 amino acids. Here the CDR3 reads CASSRGLAGGAQETQYF. In DNA form, the CDR3 reads TGTGCCAGCAGCAGGGGACTAGCGGGCGGAGCTCAAGAGACCCAGTACTTC.

The chain is built from TRBV9 and TRBJ2-1; 9 bases are shared with TRBD2. The CDR3 consists of 16 residues. The germline gives CDR1 SGDLS, CDR2 YYNGEE. V was clipped by 0 bases and J by 1 base; unmatched bases: 2. The CDR3: CASSVDAGGSYNEQFF. The CDR3 region has the DNA TGTGCCAGCAGCGTAGACGCGGGAGGGTCCTACAATGAGCAGTTCTTC.

The rearrangement links TRBV10-3 to TRBJ2-7; D might be TRBD2 (6 bases). This CDR3 is built from 11 residues. The germline V gene has CDR1 ENHRY and CDR2 SYGVKD. V lost 6 bases, J lost 6 bases, and 9 bases lay in between. In DNA, the CDR3 is TGTGCCATCAGAGGGGAGGTCGAGCAGTACTTC. Protein: CAIRGEVEQYF.

This chain links TRBV13 with TRBJ2-7; 10 bases fit TRBD1. Losses at the gene ends were 5 bases for V and 3 bases for J; bases not matched to a gene: 7. The CDR3 extends over 15 amino acids. Germline CDR1 is PRHDT and CDR2 is FYEKMQ (reference sequence). CDR3 amino acids: CASSPRQGAHYEQYF. CDR3 bases: TGTGCCAGCAGCCCCCGACAGGGGGCCCACTACGAGCAGTACTTC.

The chain employs TRBV2 and TRBJ2-3; D is perhaps TRBD2 (6 bases). CDR3 length: 13 residues. Germline V gives CDR1 SNHLY, CDR2 FYNNEI. V lost 8 bases and J lost 3, with 12 bases in between. CDR3 region: CASARDGTDTQYF. DNA of the CDR3: TGTGCCAGCGCGCGGGATGGTACAGATACGCAGTATTTT.

The rearrangement links TRBV6-2 or TRBV6-3 to TRBJ1-2; 7 nucleotides match TRBD1. After removal of 5 bases from V and 3 bases from J, the junction contained 3 bases not matched to a gene. Germline CDR1 and CDR2: MNHEY and SVGEGT. The CDR3 is made up of 13 amino acids. In DNA form, the CDR3 reads TGTGCCAGCAGTAAAACAGGGGACTATGGCTACACCTTC. As protein: CASSKTGDYGYTF.

V gene TRBV24-1 combines with J gene TRBJ2-7, with D tentatively TRBD2 (6 bases). Trimming removed 2 bases from V and 4 bases from J, with 11 bases in between. The V gene's germline CDR1 is KGHDR and CDR2 SFDVKD. The CDR3 is 14 amino acids. CDR3: CATSDSGLPYEQYF. The CDR3, as DNA: TGTGCCACCAGTGATTCGGGACTTCCTTACGAGCAGTACTTC.

As to this clone: Other DNA sequences in this sample translate to the same CDR3. The V gene is TRBV3-1 (or the pseudogene TRBV3-2), the J gene TRBJ1-6; the D is unclear. There are 14 residues in the CDR3. V dropped 1 base and J dropped 7 bases, with 8 bases sitting between them. Germline V gene data show CDR1 as LGHDT and CDR2 as YNNKEL (reference sequence). The CDR3 bases are TGTGCCAGCAGCCAAGTTAGCGGGAATTCACCCCTCCACTTT. As protein: CASSQVSGNSPLHF.

The sample holds many counts of this clone. J is TRBJ1-1 and V is TRBV19, with TRBD1 identical over 10 bases. The CDR3 consists of 13 residues. Per the germline V gene, CDR1 is LNHDA and CDR2 is SQIVND (reference sequence). The junction had 9 bases not matched to a gene; V was cut back by 5 bases and J by 12 bases. The CDR3 DNA reads as TGTGCCAGTAGTGTGACGGGACAGGGGCGTACTTTCTTT. The encoded protein is CASSVTGQGRTFF.